Reported below is one T cell receptor (beta chain). Losses at the gene ends were 6 bases for V and 6 bases for J; bases not matched to a gene: 11. This CDR3 contains 15 residues. Germline V gene data show CDR1 as MNHEY and CDR2 as SMNVEV (reference sequence). This sample was included in a study of blood T cell repertoires in COVID-19. Using immunoSEQ multiplex PCR, the repertoire was profiled, and TCRdb retains in-frame clones only, with some absent. Of 300,000 to 400,000 clones in the sample, roughly 88% were seen once. Source material: PBMCs or T cells enriched from blood (not recorded which). The chain uses TRBV27 and TRBJ1-2; 9 bases agree with TRBD1. The sequence derives from a woman aged 25 to 39 with acute COVID-19. CDR3 in amino acids: CASRRTGGGRNGYTF. The CDR3 DNA sequence: TGTGCCAGCAGGCGAACAGGGGGCGGTAGAAATGGCTACACCTTC.